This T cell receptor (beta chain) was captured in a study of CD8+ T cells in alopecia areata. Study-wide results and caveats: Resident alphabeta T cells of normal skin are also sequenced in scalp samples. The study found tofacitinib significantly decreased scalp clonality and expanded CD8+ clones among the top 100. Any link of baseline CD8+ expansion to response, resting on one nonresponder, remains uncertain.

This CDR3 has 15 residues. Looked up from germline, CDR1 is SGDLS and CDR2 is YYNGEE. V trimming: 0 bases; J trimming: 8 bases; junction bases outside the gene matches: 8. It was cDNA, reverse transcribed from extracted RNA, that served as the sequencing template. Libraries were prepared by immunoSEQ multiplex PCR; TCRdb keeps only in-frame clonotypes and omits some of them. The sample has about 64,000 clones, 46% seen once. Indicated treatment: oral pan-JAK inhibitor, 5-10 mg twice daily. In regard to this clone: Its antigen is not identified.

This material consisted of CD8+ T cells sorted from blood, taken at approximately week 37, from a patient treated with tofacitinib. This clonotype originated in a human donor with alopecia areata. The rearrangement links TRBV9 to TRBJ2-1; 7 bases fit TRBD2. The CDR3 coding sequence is TGTGCCAGCAGCGTAGGTGGCGGGAGTAGTTATGAGCAGTTCTTC. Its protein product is CASSVGGGSSYEQFF.